This paragraph covers one T cell receptor (beta chain) sequence. Its antigen remains undetermined. Sequence at one end of the junction differs from germline and may be a read error. The source of the sample is a study of shared clonotypes between healthy human individuals (TCRdb year 2020). Describing the broader study: A couple of women and a few men aged 18 to 49 years were included in the cohort. For each donor, three plates each were used for CD4 naive and CD4 memory, two plates were used for CD8 naive, and one plate was used for CD8 memory. The study deeply sequenced blood TCR repertoires of about 5 healthy adults to estimate repertoire size and the extent of clonotype sharing between individuals. Libraries were prepared and TCR repertoires were sequenced by different laboratories using diverse techniques, in order to increase sequencing depth and limit assay-specific biases. Between about 0.8 and 8.9 billion PBMCs per donor were obtained by leukapheresis.

As encoded in the germline V gene, CDR1 is SGHDT while CDR2 is YYEEEE. The CDR3 contains 14 residues, cysteine and phenylalanine counted. Here the CDR3 DNA is all that survives: 42 bases in frame from base 1. Donors were healthy HIV-negative adults with no recently reported acute infections or vaccinations. Only Caucasian adults living in Nashville, Tennessee, USA were represented among the donors. Magnetic negative selection was used to enrich CD4+ T cells, after which naive cells were positively selected on CD45RA and the negative fraction became the memory subset. Blood was obtained by leukapheresis, after which PBMCs were separated by Ficoll-Histopaque density gradient centrifugation and cryopreserved in liquid nitrogen vapor phase. Analytical flow cytometry was used to check the purity and quantity of each magnetically sorted T cell population. Genomic DNA was isolated from each sorted fraction and quantified by UV absorbance on a Nanodrop 2000c.

TCR CDR3 regions were amplified from genomic DNA by multiplex PCR using the deep immunoSEQ assay. Extracted genomic DNA from each cell subset was distributed evenly across all wells of several immunoSEQ 96-well plates, and each plate was treated as a replicate. For sorted subsets, each replicate PCR was loaded with approximately 200 ng genomic DNA, equivalent to some 31,000 T cell genomes. The purified libraries were quantified using a Qubit 3.0 fluorometer, sized with a Bioanalyzer 2100, and then quantified again using the KAPA Library Quantification kit. Every immunoSEQ 96-well plate was sequenced on a separate single-read 150-cycle Illumina NextSeq 550 flow cell. From the authors' description of their analysis: The immunoSEQ output contained only junctional sequences without quality scores, so filtering could not match that applied to full-length reads. To assign V/J genes and CDR3, sequences were annotated against IMGT germline references using PyIR, a Python wrapper for IgBLAST v1.9. Any read was removed if the V/J assignment was weak (E-value above 1e-6), the CDR3 was missing, or the read contained stop codons, out-of-frame junctions, or ambiguous translated residues. V3J clonotypes were defined as sequences sharing the same inferred V gene, J gene, and CDR3 amino acid sequence. The percentage overlap between two repertoires was calculated by dividing the number of shared unique clonotypes by the size of the smaller repertoire. RTK rarefaction, the Chao1 estimator, and Recon v2.1 estimates of unobserved clonotypes were used to assess repertoire richness. Generation probabilities for all TCRbeta clonotypes obtained by the gDNA method from four donors were computed using OLGA. Here the immuneACCESS table is served through TCRdb, limited to in-frame sequences with V and J called. Missing clones are a known gap in these copies; in checked studies unresolved V genes cover under half, and the rest lacks a known reason. That table furnishes V, J and clone size, whereas the DNA furnished D and trimming. The sample data list some 1,100,000 clones, and approximately 80% of these were observed just once. The biggest ten clones account for 0.52% of the sample.

Overall study outcomes, separate from this receptor: Because the study included only a small number of donors, the genetic and exposure-history diversity represented was limited. Clonotypes shared by all four sorted-subset donors showed higher generation probabilities than non-shared clonotypes. Based on pairwise subsampling, the degree of clonotype sharing among donors was expected to be affected by sequencing depth. Even with the large sequencing depth, rarefaction of the sorted-subset datasets indicated that sequencing was incomplete. When a handful of donors were compared, the shared fraction of clonotypes was about 5.5% for naive CD4, around 4% for naive CD8, about 2.5% for memory CD4, and 0.35% to 0.4% for memory CD8. Naive subsets generally had larger estimated clonotype richness than memory subsets. Sampling was restricted to blood, and TCR repertoires in tissue are likely to differ from TCR repertoires in blood.

The V gene is TRBV5-6 and the J gene is TRBJ1-5; 7 nucleotides in the junction match TRBD1. This clonotype originated in a man aged 18 to 35 in good health. Some clones in this sample may be carry-over from other donors' samples. Specimen: memory CD4+ T cells from PBMCs. The cell subset or site label corresponds to: CD45RA-negative fraction. The CDR3 here reads CAGSLGQGDQPQHF. The nucleotide sequence reads TGTGCCGGCAGCTTGGGGCAGGGGGATCAGCCCCAGCATTTT. The reference TRBV5-6 and TRBJ1-5 proteins fill in what lies around the CDR3, so the full variable domain reads DAGVTQSPTHLIKTRGQQVTLRCSPKSGHDTVSWYQQALGQGPQFIFQYYEEEERQRGNFPDRFSGHQFPNYSSELNVNALLLGDSALYLCAGSLGQGDQPQHFGDGTRLSIL.